One and the same sample provided the 3 T cell receptor beta chains below, sequenced in a study of blood T cell repertoires in COVID-19. The repertoire was sequenced with immunoSEQ multiplex PCR; TCRdb's copy has only in-frame clones and lacks some. The sample yields 240,000 or so clones, roughly 87% seen once. Sequencing used peripheral blood. The origin of the receptors is a woman aged 25 to 39 with acute or convalescent COVID-19.

The chain carries TRBV5-4 and TRBJ1-2; possible D gene TRBD1, 6 bases. CDR1 is SGHNT and CDR2 is YYREEE in the germline V gene (reference sequence). Between the trimmed V and J ends, which lost 1 base and 8 bases, there was a span of 15 bases. CDR3 size: 14 residues. The CDR3 DNA follows: TGTGCCAGCAGCTTGCCGGGCAGGGGATTCGGCTACACCTTC. It specifies CASSLPGRGFGYTF.

This CDR3 reads CATSDFAGGLAGNTGELFF. In DNA form, the CDR3 reads TGTGCCACCAGTGATTTTGCGGGGGGGCTAGCGGGGAACACCGGGGAGCTGTTTTTT. This chain joins TRBV24-1 and TRBJ2-2; 9 bases match TRBD2. The germline V gene encodes CDR1 KGHDR and CDR2 SFDVKD. The CDR3 contains 19 residues. The trim removed 1 base at V and 1 base at J, leaving 9 bases unmatched.

The chain links TRBV6-2 or TRBV6-3 to TRBJ2-7; 9 bases match TRBD2. The germline CDR1 and CDR2 sequences are MNHEY and SVGEGT. The CDR3 has 16 residues. With 5 bases clipped from V and 5 bases from J, the junction kept 13 bases outside the gene matches. The CDR3 sequence is CASSKFSSGTRHEQYF. The CDR3, as DNA: TGTGCCAGCAGTAAATTTTCTAGCGGGACTCGCCACGAGCAGTACTTC.